One and the same sample provided the 28 T cell receptor beta chains below, sequenced in a study of blood T cell repertoires in COVID-19 (TCRdb year 2020). Library method: the immunoSEQ multiplex PCR assay. The immuneACCESS repertoire file appears here via TCRdb, limited to in-frame rearrangements. These files lack a portion of the clones; in checked studies, under half of the deficit traces to unresolved V genes, and the cause of the others is not known. In all, the sample holds hundreds of thousands of clones, and 70% to 90% of those were seen once. Jointly, the top ten make up more than 2.5% of the sample. Material: peripheral blood. The receptors come from a man in his sixties with acute or convalescent COVID-19.

This chain joins TRBV7-9 and TRBJ1-1, with 9 bases lining up with TRBD1. Looked up from germline, CDR1 is SEHNR and CDR2 is FQNEAQ (reference sequence). The V segment lost 5 bases and the J segment 7 bases; nucleotides outside the gene matches: 11. The CDR3 contains 15 residues. The DNA for the CDR3 is TGTGCCAGCAGCCGACCGGGACAGGGAGGTGGTGAAGCTTTCTTT. Translation: CASSRPGQGGGEAFF. The entire variable domain, with the rest obtained from reference TRBV7-9 and TRBJ1-1, is as follows: DTGVSQNPRHKITKRGQNVTFRCDPISEHNRLYWYRQTLGQGPEFLTYFQNEAQLEKSRLLSDRFSAERPKGSFSTLEIQRTEQGDSAMYLCASSRPGQGGGEAFFGQGTRLTVV.

The chain carries TRBV5-5 and TRBJ2-7, with 8 bases aligning to TRBD1. Germline CDR1 is SGHKS and CDR2 is YYEKEE (reference sequence). Trimming cost V 0 bases and J 3 bases; bases outside gene matches: 5. This CDR3 comprises 15 residues. The CDR3 coding sequence is TGTGCCAGCAGCTTGGTGGCAGGGACAGGCTACGAGCAGTACTTC. Protein: CASSLVAGTGYEQYF.

The V call is TRBV6-5, the J call TRBJ1-4; D not resolved. Looked up from germline, CDR1 is MNHEY and CDR2 is SVGAGI. V was trimmed by 6 bases and J by 5 bases, leaving 10 bases between them. The CDR3 is made up of 13 amino acids. The CDR3 sequence is CASSPGGNEKLFF. The CDR3 DNA reads as TGTGCCAGCAGCCCCGGAGGCAATGAAAAACTGTTTTTT.

The chain carries TRBV6-5 and TRBJ1-1; no reliable D call. Germline loops: CDR1 MNHEY, CDR2 SVGAGI. V was clipped by 2 bases and J by 7 bases, with 11 bases between them. The CDR3 spans 13 residues. The CDR3 sequence: CASSYGEGSEAFF. The CDR3 DNA is TGTGCCAGCAGTTACGGGGAGGGAAGTGAAGCTTTCTTT.

The rearrangement uses TRBV9 and TRBJ2-3, with TRBD2 matching over 13 bases. The CDR3 contains 17 residues. V dropped 0 bases and J dropped 2; count of bases not matched to a gene: 3. Germline CDR1 SGDLS, CDR2 YYNGEE. CDR3 DNA: TGTGCCAGCAGCGTAGATACTAGCGGGGGGGTCACAGATACGCAGTATTTT. Translated, it gives CASSVDTSGGVTDTQYF.

The chain is built from TRBV12-5 and TRBJ1-5; 9 nucleotides line up with TRBD1. Germline loops: CDR1 LGHNT, CDR2 FRNRAP. This CDR3 is built from 16 residues. V was clipped by 5 bases and J by 3 bases; unmatched bases: 8. The CDR3 DNA follows: TGTGCTAGTGGTCTCCGGGACAGGGTCCTCAATCAGCCCCAGCATTTT. Residues: CASGLRDRVLNQPQHF.

The chain combines TRBV2 with TRBJ1-4; 8 bases map to TRBD1. Unmatched junction bases numbered 10, after V lost 8 bases and J lost 8 bases. The germline gives CDR1 SNHLY, CDR2 FYNNEI. This CDR3 is 14 amino acids long. The CDR3 loop is CASSTGGNWEKLFF. The CDR3 coding sequence is TGTGCCAGCTCCACAGGGGGGAATTGGGAAAAACTGTTTTTT. Supplemented by reference TRBV2 and TRBJ1-4, the full variable domain reads EPEVTQTPSHQVTQMGQEVILRCVPISNHLYFYWYRQILGQKVEFLVSFYNNEISEKSEIFDDQFSVERPDGSNFTLKIRSTKLEDSAMYFCASSTGGNWEKLFFGSGTQLSVL.

The rearrangement joins TRBV7-3 to TRBJ2-1, with D possibly matching TRBD2 (5 bases). The CDR3 runs 14 residues. Germline CDR1 is SGHTA and CDR2 is FQGTGA. Trimming left V 0 bases short and J 9 bases short, with 12 bases between. CDR3 bases: TGTGCCAGCAGCTTAACCCCCCTAGCAGCTGAGCAGTTCTTC. Translation gives CASSLTPLAAEQFF.

The chain uses TRBV9 and TRBJ2-1; 13 positions match TRBD2. CDR3 length: 18 amino acids. CDR1 is SGDLS and CDR2 is YYNGEE in the germline V gene. V trimming: 3 bases; J trimming: 0 bases; junction bases outside the gene matches: 6. The CDR3 region is CASSAGTSGISSYNEQFF. CDR3 DNA: TGTGCCAGCAGCGCCGGGACTAGCGGGATTAGCTCCTACAATGAGCAGTTCTTC.

V is TRBV6-5 and J is TRBJ1-2, with 9 bases fitting TRBD1. The CDR3 sequence is 12 residues long. Unmatched junction bases numbered 6, after V lost 10 bases and J lost 6 bases. The germline gives CDR1 MNHEY, CDR2 SVGAGI. The CDR3 DNA is TGTGCCACCGGGACAGGGACCCATGGCTACACCTTC. Translating gives CATGTGTHGYTF.

Remarks on this clone: Other DNA sequences of this sample code for an identical CDR3. This chain uses TRBV5-1 with TRBJ2-5; D is perhaps TRBD1 (6 bases). V was shortened by 1 base and J by 4 bases, with 11 bases between the two germline ends. Per the germline V gene, CDR1 is SGHRS and CDR2 is YFSETQ. The CDR3 runs to 14 residues. This CDR3 is CASSLFGRGETQYF. The CDR3, as DNA: TGCGCCAGCAGCTTGTTTGGCAGGGGAGAGACCCAGTACTTC.

This sequence joins TRBV19 and TRBJ1-1; the match to TRBD1 covers 9 bases. Trimming took 7 bases from V and 1 from J; bases not matched to a gene: 7. The germline CDR1 and CDR2 sequences are LNHDA and SQIVND (reference sequence). This CDR3 has 15 residues. The CDR3 DNA is TGTGCCAGTACCGTGACAGGGGGACCGAACACTGAAGCTTTCTTT. Translated: CASTVTGGPNTEAFF.

The chain links TRBV27 to TRBJ2-7; TRBD1 agrees at 12 bases. The trim removed 6 bases at V and 2 bases at J, leaving 5 bases unmatched. This CDR3 spans 15 amino acids. Germline assignment: CDR1 MNHEY and CDR2 SMNVEV (reference sequence). Here the CDR3 reads CASSEGQGAPYEQYF. CDR3 sequence (DNA): TGTGCCAGCAGCGAGGGACAGGGGGCCCCCTACGAGCAGTACTTC.

CDR3 sequence: CASSQARGEAGNTIYF. CDR3 in DNA: TGCGCCAGCAGCCAAGCAAGAGGGGAGGCCGGAAACACCATATATTTT. The chain employs TRBV4-1 and TRBJ1-3, with a weak D call TRBD1 (5 bases). Germline V gives CDR1 MGHRA, CDR2 YSYEKL. Trimming removed 1 base from V and 4 bases from J, with 14 bases in between. The CDR3 sequence is 16 residues long.

This CDR3 is CASSQGLKWQVSGARFEAFF. CDR3 sequence (DNA): TGTGCCAGCAGCCAAGGTTTAAAATGGCAGGTTTCTGGGGCGCGGTTTGAAGCTTTCTTT. This chain joins TRBV3-1 (or the pseudogene TRBV3-2) and TRBJ1-1; TRBD1 is a possible D gene (5 bases). The V end was cut by 1 base, the J end by 7 bases, with 31 bases between. This CDR3 spans 20 amino acids. From germline, CDR1 is LGHDT and CDR2 YNNKEL (reference sequence).

The chain employs TRBV20-1 and TRBJ2-5, with 8 nucleotides matching TRBD2. Germline lookup yields CDR1 DFQATT and CDR2 SNEGSKA (reference sequence). The CDR3 length is 16 residues. Trimming took 3 bases from V and 1 from J; bases not matched to a gene: 10. CDR3 protein: CSASGAGGSPQETQYF. CDR3 nucleotide sequence: TGCAGTGCTAGTGGGGCGGGGGGCAGTCCCCAAGAGACCCAGTACTTC.

This clone was counted a single time. The chain joins TRBV11-3 to TRBJ2-3; D may be TRBD2 (6 bases). The CDR3 contains 18 residues. V gave up 1 base and J gave up 1 base, with 18 bases separating them. CDR1 and CDR2 (germline): SGHNT, YENEEA. CDR3 sequence (DNA): TGTGCCAGCAGCTTAGGAGGATCCGGACTACTTCGCACAGATACGCAGTATTTT. Translation gives CASSLGGSGLLRTDTQYF.

The chain is built from TRBV10-3 and TRBJ1-2, with 10 bases lining up with TRBD1. Germline CDR1 and CDR2: ENHRY and SYGVKD. Trimming removed 8 bases from V and 4 bases from J; junction bases left unmatched: 4. The CDR3 runs to 13 residues. CDR3 region: CAIETGGGYGYTF. In DNA, the CDR3 is TGTGCCATCGAGACAGGGGGCGGCTATGGCTACACCTTC.

The genes are TRBV2 and TRBJ1-4; the match to TRBD1 covers 9 bases. V shed 6 bases and J 0 bases; nucleotides not matched to a gene: 2. This CDR3 region has 15 residues. Germline V gene sequence: CDR1 SNHLY, CDR2 FYNNEI. The CDR3 nucleotides read TGTGCCAGCAGGGACAGGGGTCCAACTAATGAAAAACTGTTTTTT. Residues: CASRDRGPTNEKLFF.

The sample holds a few counts of this clone. The genes are TRBV5-8 and TRBJ2-1; 8 positions match TRBD1. This CDR3 spans 15 amino acids. Trimming removed 6 bases from V and 7 bases from J; junction bases left unmatched: 12. Germline V gene data show CDR1 as SGHTS and CDR2 as YDEGEE. CDR3 loop: CASKQTGQGRNEQFF. For the CDR3, the DNA is TGTGCCAGCAAGCAAACCGGACAGGGTAGAAATGAGCAGTTCTTC.

J is TRBJ2-3 and V is TRBV25-1; D remains unclear. The CDR3 contains 11 residues. V dropped 6 bases and J dropped 6 bases, with 7 bases sitting between them. The V gene's germline CDR1 is MGHDK and CDR2 SYGVNS. CDR3 DNA sequence: TGTGCCAGCAGATCGGTGGATACGCAGTATTTT. Translation: CASRSVDTQYF.

The V call is TRBV7-2, the J call TRBJ1-3; possibly TRBD1 for D (6 bases). Trimming stripped 2 bases from V and 4 bases from J, with 15 bases between. The germline V gene has CDR1 SGHTA and CDR2 FQGNSA. This CDR3 comprises 16 residues. The CDR3 DNA sequence: TGTGCCAGCAGCTTACCCCCAGGGGCAGCCGGAAACACCATATATTTT. Translating gives CASSLPPGAAGNTIYF.

The V gene is TRBV28, the J gene TRBJ1-2; maybe TRBD1 (6 bases). This CDR3 is built from 13 residues. Trimming shortened V by 6 bases and J by 8 bases, and 16 bases separated the two germline ends. Germline V gene lookup returns CDR1 MDHEN and CDR2 SYDVKM. CDR3 sequence (DNA): TGTGCCAGCAGGCCATGGACAGCCGGGGGCTACACCTTC. Its translation: CASRPWTAGGYTF.

The chain employs TRBV5-6 and TRBJ2-7; 9 nucleotides align to TRBD1. CDR3 size: 16 residues. Germline trimming cut 3 bases from V and 5 bases from J; bases unmatched to any gene: 12. Germline CDR1 is SGHDT and CDR2 is YYEEEE. CDR3 protein: CASSSTGQGTSHEQYF. The CDR3 DNA is TGTGCCAGCAGCTCCACTGGACAGGGGACGTCCCACGAGCAGTACTTC.

Points on this clone: A read error may account for a junction end that differs from germline. This chain's CDR3 is CASSPPAREAQYF. CDR3 coding DNA: TGTGCCAGCAGCCCCCCGGCCCGAGAGGCCCAGTACTTC. V is TRBV12-3 or TRBV12-4 and J is TRBJ2-5; D gene uncertain. This CDR3 is 13 amino acids long.

This clone was seen a single time. This chain connects TRBV7-7 to TRBJ2-1, with 7 bases that match TRBD1. J lost 3 bases, V lost 10 bases, and 6 bases had no gene match. Germline V gene lookup returns CDR1 SSHAT and CDR2 FNYEAQ (reference sequence). The CDR3 spans 13 residues. CDR3 residues: CAIRDRNYNEQFF. CDR3 sequence (DNA): TGTGCCATACGGGACAGAAACTACAATGAGCAGTTCTTC. The whole variable domain, remainder taken from reference TRBV7-7 and TRBJ2-1, is GAGVSQSPRYKVTKRGQDVTLRCDPISSHATLYWYQQALGQGPEFLTYFNYEAQPDKSGLPSDRFSAERPEGSISTLTIQRTEQRDSAMYRCAIRDRNYNEQFFGPGTRLTVL.

The chain links TRBV13 to TRBJ2-7; D is undetermined. Per the germline V gene, CDR1 is PRHDT and CDR2 is FYEKMQ (reference sequence). V lost 1 base, J lost 2 bases, and 9 bases lay in between. The CDR3 length is 14 residues. In DNA, the CDR3 is TGTGCCAGCAGCTTAGAAGGCAGCGCCTACGAGCAGTACTTC. It specifies CASSLEGSAYEQYF.

The rearrangement uses TRBV28 and TRBJ1-1; TRBD1 agrees at 9 bases. CDR1 and CDR2 from the germline V gene are MDHEN and SYDVKM. V was pared by 6 bases and J by 1 base, with 12 bases of the junction left unmatched. CDR3 length equals 17 residues. Here the CDR3 DNA reads TGTGCCAGCAGCCGCGACCGGACAGGGGAAAGGAACACTGAAGCTTTCTTT. Translation: CASSRDRTGERNTEAFF.